This TCR beta chain was sequenced for a study of tumor-infiltrating lymphocytes in primary liver carcinoma. Looking at the study overall: The patients, men and women alike, were aged 30 to 69 years. Study-wide results and limits: Overlap between tumor regions exceeded overlap of tumor with adjacent tissue or blood. Because of bulk unsorted sampling, CD4+ and CD8+ repertoires were not subjected to comparison.

It was unsorted whole blood that yielded blood RNA, and germline DNA was also extracted. Infection with HBV was chronic in patients; they were treatment-naive. Starting material of around 490 ng total RNA yielded TCR beta cDNA via a constant-region primer. Three nested multiplex PCR rounds of slightly modified ARM-PCR generated TCR beta libraries. Each CDR3 protein is one row after TCRdb ran MiXCR on the multiplex PCR reads. The sample carries about 310,000 distinct CDR3 sequences, almost 60% recorded once. As concerns this clonotype: Its antigen is still unknown.

The TCR comes from a woman under 40 with primary liver carcinoma and hepatitis B virus infection. Sequenced input: peripheral blood.

CDR3 nucleotides: TGCGCCAGCAGCCCCGGAGTTCTGAGCACAGATACGCAGTATTTT. It codes for CASSPGVLSTDTQYF. The rearrangement joins TRBV4-3 to TRBJ2-3; no reliable D call. The ends were cut back, 4 bases at V and 0 bases at J, with 11 bases in the middle. The CDR3 totals 15 residues. Germline loops: CDR1 LGHNA, CDR2 YSLEER.